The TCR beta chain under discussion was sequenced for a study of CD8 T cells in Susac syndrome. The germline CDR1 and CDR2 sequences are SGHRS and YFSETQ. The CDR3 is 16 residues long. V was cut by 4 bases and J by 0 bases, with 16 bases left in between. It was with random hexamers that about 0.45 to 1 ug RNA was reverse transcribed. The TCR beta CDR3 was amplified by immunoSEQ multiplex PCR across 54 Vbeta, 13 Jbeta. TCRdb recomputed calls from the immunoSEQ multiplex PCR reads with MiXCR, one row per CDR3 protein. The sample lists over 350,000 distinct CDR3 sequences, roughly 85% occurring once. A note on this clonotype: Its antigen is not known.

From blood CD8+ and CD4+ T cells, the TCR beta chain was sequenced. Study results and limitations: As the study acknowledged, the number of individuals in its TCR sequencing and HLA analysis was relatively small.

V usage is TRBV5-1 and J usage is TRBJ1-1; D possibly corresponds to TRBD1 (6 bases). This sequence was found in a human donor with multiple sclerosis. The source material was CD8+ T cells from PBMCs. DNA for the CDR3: TGCGCCAGCAGCCTAAGTGGGGGGCTGATGAACACTGAAGCTTTCTTT. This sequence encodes CASSLSGGLMNTEAFF.